Sequencing of this T cell receptor (beta chain) was carried out in a study of T cell responses to AZD1222 COVID-19 vaccine. Study conclusions and caveats: Possibly, clonal diversity was underestimated; donors were largely white British and included more females. Baseline testing showed seropositivity in only six AZD1222 recipients. Vaccine-associated CD4 TCRs ranged over spike, dominating at 160-218 and 743-854.

Second doses at about 4 or about 12 weeks were pooled. TCRdb's copy holds only in-frame clones and misses some; the assay was immunoSEQ multiplex PCR. The repertoire includes 100,000 to 120,000 clones, 94% of them detected once, and about 3.1% sits in the top ten. Comment on this clone: Its antigen is not identified.

Per the germline V gene, CDR1 is MRHNA and CDR2 is SNTAGT. CDR3 length: 14 amino acids. Trimming removed 5 bases from V and 6 bases from J, with 13 bases in between. The V call is TRBV6-4, the J call TRBJ2-2, with D possibly being TRBD1 (6 bases). Sequenced here: peripheral blood, sampled 28 days after the second AZD1222 dose. This clonotype was sampled from an adult who received the AZD1222 COVID-19 vaccine. The CDR3 protein is CASSPGTTPGELFF. The CDR3 DNA is TGTGCCAGCAGTCCCGGGACAACCCCCGGGGAGCTGTTTTTT.